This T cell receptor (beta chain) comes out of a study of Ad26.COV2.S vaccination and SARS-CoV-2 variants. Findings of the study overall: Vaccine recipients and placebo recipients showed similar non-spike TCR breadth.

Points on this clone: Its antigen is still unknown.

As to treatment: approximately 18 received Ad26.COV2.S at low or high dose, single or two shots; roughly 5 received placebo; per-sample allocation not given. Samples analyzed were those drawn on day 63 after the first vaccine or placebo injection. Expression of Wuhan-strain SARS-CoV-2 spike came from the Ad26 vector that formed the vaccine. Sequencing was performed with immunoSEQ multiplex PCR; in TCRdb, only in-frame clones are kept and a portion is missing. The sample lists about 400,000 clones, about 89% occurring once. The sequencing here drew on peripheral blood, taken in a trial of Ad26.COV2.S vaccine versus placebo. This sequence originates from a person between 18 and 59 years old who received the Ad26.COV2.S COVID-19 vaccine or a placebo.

The CDR3 DNA reads as TGTGCCAGCAGCTCGACTAGCGGGAGCTCAGATACGCAGTATTTT. Amino acid sequence: CASSSTSGSSDTQYF. The V gene is TRBV7-2, the J gene TRBJ2-3; 12 positions agree with TRBD2. Germline assignment: CDR1 SGHTA and CDR2 FQGNSA. V lost 4 bases and J lost 4; bases outside the gene matches: 3. There are 15 residues in the CDR3.